This T cell receptor beta chain originates from a study of Graves' ophthalmopathy and Graves' hyperthyroidism (dated by TCRdb to 2016 to 2019). In terms of the full investigation: Peripheral blood samples were taken at the time of initial diagnosis, before any treatment was given. An independent validation cohort was composed of roughly 19 hyperthyroidism patients and around 16 patients who later progressed from hyperthyroidism to ophthalmopathy. In more than five hyperthyroidism patients, T-cell repertoires of thyroid tissue and blood were compared. In total, some 130 blood samples were TCR-sequenced: around 42 ophthalmopathy, under 80 hyperthyroidism and about 17 hyperthyroidism-to-ophthalmopathy patients. The roughly 94 discovery patients were randomly split 7:3 into training and test sets. TCR beta repertoire signatures were used to distinguish Graves' ophthalmopathy from Graves' hyperthyroidism and to predict progression to ophthalmopathy. Once sampling was done, hyperthyroidism patients were given methimazole at a starting dose of 30 mg daily, while ophthalmopathy patients were given high-dose intravenous methylprednisolone. To explore V-J signatures that separate ophthalmopathy from hyperthyroidism, a discovery set of about a hundred patients was enrolled, consisting of about 45 with ophthalmopathy and roughly 59 with stable hyperthyroidism. Findings and caveats that apply to the study as a whole: In validation, the model predicted ophthalmopathy progression with 55% to 71% sensitivity and approximately 72% specificity; eleven to twelve predicted patients were CT-confirmed with GO in a median of approximately 6.2 months. Among expanded thyroid clonotypes with frequency above 0.001, most also showed up in blood, which suggests that blood repertoires may reflect the thyroid immune response. No statistical method was used to predetermine the sample size, and group allocation was not hidden from the investigators. Ophthalmopathy was separated from stable hyperthyroidism by the 13-signature model with about 89% sensitivity and about 81% specificity in cross-validation and with 80%/75% in the test set.

The CDR3 goes from the cysteine to the phenylalanine over 13 residues. Of the read, only the CDR3 DNA is kept; its 39 bases are in frame from base 1. V is pared back by 3 bases and J by 3 bases, with 8 bases lying between the germline termini. In the germline V gene (reference sequence), CDR1 corresponds to MNHEY and CDR2 to SMNVEV. Ophthalmopathy patients had moderately to severely active disease, Clinical Activity Score of at least 3, NOSPECS grade of at least 4, and disease duration under 3 months. Patients with other autoimmune diseases, uncontrolled infections, pregnancy or lactation were excluded. Diagnosis relied on clinical symptoms, serum thyroxine, TRAb, thyroid ultrasound and orbital computed tomography. Ficoll-Paque density gradient centrifugation was used to isolate PBMCs from under 11 ml of fresh peripheral blood. Trizol reagent was used to extract the total RNA, and its quality was then checked on an Agilent 2100 Bioanalyzer.

For repertoire sequencing, the TCR beta CDR3 regions were amplified from RNA transcripts. HTBI primers and the Qiagen OneStep RT-PCR kit were used in a first-round RT-PCR, which was followed by a second-round multiplex PCR, size selection and purification. The libraries underwent paired-end sequencing with 100 bp reads on an Illumina HiSeq2000. The authors' pipeline ran thus. SOAPnuke was used for read processing, and reads with adapters, uncalled bases, a mean Phred below 15, or no exact constant-primer or identifier match were discarded. COPE v1.2.5 was used to merge the high-quality paired reads. Unique nucleotide sequences were defined as clonotypes and aligned to IMGT TRB V, D and J references using MiTCR v1.1. Only V-J combinations with frequency above 0.0001 were analysed, covering 99% to 99.2% of repertoires. For each V-J combination, a TCR clonal expansion and chaos score was defined as F50 clonal expansion divided by the chaos observed in the TCRdist matrix. Features were reduced by Welch's t-statistics and random forest to around 13 V-J combinations, which fed a naive Bayes classifier. Thyroid-blood repertoire similarity was quantified with the Morisita-Horn index. TCRdb took the public reads, trimmed them with fastp at Q25, ran MiXCR for clone calling and kept in-frame beta chains. Rows matching on CDR3 protein sequence are summarized as one entry with the most common DNA and genes. The V and J calls were determined by TCRdb, not by the authors. Across this sample there are hundreds of thousands of distinct CDR3 sequences, with roughly an eighth seen only once. 8% to 10% of the sample is in the top ten clones.

This clonotype has at least ten counts. The specificity of this receptor is unknown. It has no much larger one-base neighbor in the sample; base qualities were not kept. This clonotype was sampled from a woman under 40 with Graves' ophthalmopathy. Donor details come from another sample of the same person, matched by shared clones. Sample: blood. Rearrangement joined TRBV27 to TRBJ1-2; there is no confident call for the D gene. DNA sequence: TGTGCCAGCAGTTTTTTACCCCACTATGGCTACACCTTC. Its protein reads: CASSFLPHYGYTF.